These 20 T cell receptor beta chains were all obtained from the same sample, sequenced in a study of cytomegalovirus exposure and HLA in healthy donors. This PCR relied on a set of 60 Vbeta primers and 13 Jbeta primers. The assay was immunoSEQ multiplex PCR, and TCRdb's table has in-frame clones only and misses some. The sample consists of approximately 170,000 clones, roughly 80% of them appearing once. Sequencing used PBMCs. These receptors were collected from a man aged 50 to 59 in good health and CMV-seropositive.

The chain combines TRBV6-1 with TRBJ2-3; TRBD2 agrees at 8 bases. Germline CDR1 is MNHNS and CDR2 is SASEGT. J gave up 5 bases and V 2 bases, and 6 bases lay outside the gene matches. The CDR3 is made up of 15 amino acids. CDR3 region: CASSELAGYRDTQYF. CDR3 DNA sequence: TGTGCCAGCAGTGAATTAGCGGGGTACAGAGATACGCAGTATTTT.

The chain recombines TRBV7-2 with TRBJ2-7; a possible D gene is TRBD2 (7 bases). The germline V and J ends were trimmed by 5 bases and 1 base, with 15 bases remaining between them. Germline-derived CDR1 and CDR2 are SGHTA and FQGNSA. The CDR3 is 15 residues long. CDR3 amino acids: CASSRSRGGSYEQYF. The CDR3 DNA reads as TGTGCCAGCAGCCGCTCAAGGGGGGGGTCCTACGAGCAGTACTTC.

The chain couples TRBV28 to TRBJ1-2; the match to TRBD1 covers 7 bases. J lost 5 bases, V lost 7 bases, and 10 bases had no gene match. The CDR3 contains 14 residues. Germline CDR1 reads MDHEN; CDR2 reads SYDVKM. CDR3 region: CASTTSPTGYGYTF. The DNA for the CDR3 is TGTGCCAGCACCACTTCCCCGACAGGGTATGGCTACACCTTC.

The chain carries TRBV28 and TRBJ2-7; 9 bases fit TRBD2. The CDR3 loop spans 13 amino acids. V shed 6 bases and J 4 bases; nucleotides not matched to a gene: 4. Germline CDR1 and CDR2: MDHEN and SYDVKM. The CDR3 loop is CASRPSGTYEQYF. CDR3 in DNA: TGTGCCAGCAGGCCTAGCGGGACTTACGAGCAGTACTTC.

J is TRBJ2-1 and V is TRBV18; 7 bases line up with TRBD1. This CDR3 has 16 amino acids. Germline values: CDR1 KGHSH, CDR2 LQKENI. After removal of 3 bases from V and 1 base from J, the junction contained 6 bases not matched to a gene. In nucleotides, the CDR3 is TGTGCCAGCTCACCGCCAAGGGGGCTATCCTACAATGAGCAGTTCTTC. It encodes CASSPPRGLSYNEQFF.

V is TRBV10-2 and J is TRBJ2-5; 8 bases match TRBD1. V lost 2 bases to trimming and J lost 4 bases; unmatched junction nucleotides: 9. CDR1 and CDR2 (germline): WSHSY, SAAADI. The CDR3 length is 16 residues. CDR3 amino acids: CASSEKTGEFSETQYF. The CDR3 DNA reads TGCGCCAGCAGTGAGAAGACAGGGGAGTTTTCAGAGACCCAGTACTTC.

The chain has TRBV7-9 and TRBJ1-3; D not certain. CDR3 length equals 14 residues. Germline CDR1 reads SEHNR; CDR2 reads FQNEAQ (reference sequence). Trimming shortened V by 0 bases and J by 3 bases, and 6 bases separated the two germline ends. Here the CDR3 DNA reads TGTGCCAGCAGCTTAGCACAGATTGGAAACACCATATATTTT. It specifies CASSLAQIGNTIYF.

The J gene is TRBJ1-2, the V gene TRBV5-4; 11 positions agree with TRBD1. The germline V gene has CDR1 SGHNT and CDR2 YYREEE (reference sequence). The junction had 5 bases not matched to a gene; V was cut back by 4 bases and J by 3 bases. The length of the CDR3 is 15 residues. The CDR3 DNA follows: TGTGCCAGCAGCACCCGGACAGGGGGCGACTATGGCTACACCTTC. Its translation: CASSTRTGGDYGYTF.

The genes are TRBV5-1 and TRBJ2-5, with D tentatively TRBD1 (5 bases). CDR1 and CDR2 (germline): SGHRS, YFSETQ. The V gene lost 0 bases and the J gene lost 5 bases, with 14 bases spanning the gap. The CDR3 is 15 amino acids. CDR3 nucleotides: TGCGCCAGCAGCTTGGACAGCCCTGGGGCGGAGACCCAGTACTTC. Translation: CASSLDSPGAETQYF.

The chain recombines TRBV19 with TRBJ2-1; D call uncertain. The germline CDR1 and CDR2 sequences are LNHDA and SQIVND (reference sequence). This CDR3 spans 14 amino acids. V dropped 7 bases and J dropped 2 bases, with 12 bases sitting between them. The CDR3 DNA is TGTGCCAGTACCAAGACTGAGGCCTACAATGAGCAGTTCTTC. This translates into CASTKTEAYNEQFF. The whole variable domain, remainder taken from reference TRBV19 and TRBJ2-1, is DGGITQSPKYLFRKEGQNVTLSCEQNLNHDAMYWYRQDPGQGLRLIYYSQIVNDFQKGDIAEGYSVSREKKESFPLTVTSAQKNPTAFYLCASTKTEAYNEQFFGPGTRLTVL.

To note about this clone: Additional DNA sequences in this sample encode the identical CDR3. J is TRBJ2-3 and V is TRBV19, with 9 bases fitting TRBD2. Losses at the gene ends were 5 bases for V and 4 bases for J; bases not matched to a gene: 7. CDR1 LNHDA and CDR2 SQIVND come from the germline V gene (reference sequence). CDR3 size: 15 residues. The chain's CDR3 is CASSLRREGSDTQYF. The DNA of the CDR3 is TGTGCCAGTAGTCTGAGGCGGGAGGGATCAGATACGCAGTATTTT. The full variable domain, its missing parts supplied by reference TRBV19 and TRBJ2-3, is DGGITQSPKYLFRKEGQNVTLSCEQNLNHDAMYWYRQDPGQGLRLIYYSQIVNDFQKGDIAEGYSVSREKKESFPLTVTSAQKNPTAFYLCASSLRREGSDTQYFGPGTRLTVL.

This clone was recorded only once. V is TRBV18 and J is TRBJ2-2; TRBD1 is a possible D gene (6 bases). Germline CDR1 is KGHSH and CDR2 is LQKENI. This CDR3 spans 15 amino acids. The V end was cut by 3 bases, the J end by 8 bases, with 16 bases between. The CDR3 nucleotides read TGTGCCAGCTCACCCTATACAGGGTCGGCTGGGGAGCTGTTTTTT. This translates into CASSPYTGSAGELFF.

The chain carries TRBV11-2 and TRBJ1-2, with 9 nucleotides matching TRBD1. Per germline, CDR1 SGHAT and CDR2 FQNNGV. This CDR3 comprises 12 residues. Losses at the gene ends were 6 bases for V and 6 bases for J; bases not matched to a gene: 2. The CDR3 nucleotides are TGTGCCAGCAGTAGACAGGGGGATGGCTACACCTTC. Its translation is CASSRQGDGYTF. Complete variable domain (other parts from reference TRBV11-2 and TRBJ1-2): EAGVAQSPRYKIIEKRQSVAFWCNPISGHATLYWYQQILGQGPKLLIQFQNNGVVDDSQLPKDRFSAERLKGVDSTLKIQPAKLEDSAVYLCASSRQGDGYTFGSGTRLTVV.

Here the CDR3 DNA reads TGTGCCAGCAGTGAAGCCCTCGGCGGGGCGGGCTATGGCTACACCTTC. It translates to CASSEALGGAGYGYTF. The V call is TRBV6-1, the J call TRBJ1-2, with D tentatively TRBD1 (5 bases). CDR3 size: 16 residues. Germline CDR1 is MNHNS and CDR2 is SASEGT. V was clipped by 0 bases and J by 4 bases, with 15 bases between them.

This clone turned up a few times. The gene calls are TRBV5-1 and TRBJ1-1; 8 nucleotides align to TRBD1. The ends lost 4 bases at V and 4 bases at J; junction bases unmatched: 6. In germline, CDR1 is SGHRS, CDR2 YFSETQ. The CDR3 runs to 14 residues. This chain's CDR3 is CASSTGQGGTEAFF. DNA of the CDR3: TGCGCCAGCAGCACAGGACAGGGCGGCACTGAAGCTTTCTTT.

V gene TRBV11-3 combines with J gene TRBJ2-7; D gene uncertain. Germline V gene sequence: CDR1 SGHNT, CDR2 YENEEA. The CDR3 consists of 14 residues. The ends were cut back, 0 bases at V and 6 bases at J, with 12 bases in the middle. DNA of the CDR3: TGTGCCAGCAGCTTAGAGCATTCCTCGAGCGAGCAGTACTTC. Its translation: CASSLEHSSSEQYF.

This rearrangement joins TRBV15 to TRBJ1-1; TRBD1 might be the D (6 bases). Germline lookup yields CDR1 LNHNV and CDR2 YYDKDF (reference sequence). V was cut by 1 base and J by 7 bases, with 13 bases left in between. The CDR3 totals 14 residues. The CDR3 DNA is TGTGCCACCAGCAGAGTGCACAGGGAGGGTGAAGCTTTCTTT. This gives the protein CATSRVHREGEAFF.

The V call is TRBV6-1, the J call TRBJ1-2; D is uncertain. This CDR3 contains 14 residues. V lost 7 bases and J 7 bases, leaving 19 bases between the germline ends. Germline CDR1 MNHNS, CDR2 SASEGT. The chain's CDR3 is CASTQLGKSGGYTF. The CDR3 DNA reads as TGTGCCAGCACCCAACTTGGAAAATCAGGTGGCTACACCTTC.

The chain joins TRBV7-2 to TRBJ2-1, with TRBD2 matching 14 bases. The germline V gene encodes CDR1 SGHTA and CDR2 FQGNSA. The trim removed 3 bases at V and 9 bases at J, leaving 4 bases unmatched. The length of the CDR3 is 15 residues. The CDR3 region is CASSFGTSGSGEQFF. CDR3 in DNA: TGTGCCAGCAGCTTCGGGACTAGCGGGAGCGGTGAGCAGTTCTTC.

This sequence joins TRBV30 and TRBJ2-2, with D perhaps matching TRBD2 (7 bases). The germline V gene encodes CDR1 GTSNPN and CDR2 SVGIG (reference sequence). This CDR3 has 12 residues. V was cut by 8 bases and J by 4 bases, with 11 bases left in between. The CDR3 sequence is CAGGGGTGELFF. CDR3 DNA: TGTGCCGGAGGGGGGGGCACCGGGGAGCTGTTTTTT.